This T cell receptor beta chain was retrieved from a study of T-cell memory formation after mild COVID-19. From germline, CDR1 is SEHNR and CDR2 FQNEAQ (reference sequence). This CDR3 contains 14 residues. V was shortened by 1 base and J by 2 bases, with 8 bases between the two germline ends. TCRdb passed the 5' RACE reads through MiXCR, listing each CDR3 protein once. This sample carries fewer than 150,000 distinct CDR3 sequences, approximately 5.9% of them seen once, and the ten largest clones take about 2.2%. The source of this sequence is an adult woman who had mild COVID-19 (a few samples of this study predate the infection). Cell type and time point are not known. The sample consisted of PBMCs or a T cell subset sorted from them (not recorded which). This chain joins TRBV7-9 and TRBJ1-1; D is ambiguous. The CDR3 protein is CASSLVSVNTEAFF. The CDR3, as DNA: TGTGCCAGCAGCTTAGTGAGTGTAAACACTGAAGCTTTCTTT.